This T cell receptor beta chain is from a study of PD-1 blockade in classical Hodgkin lymphoma. Profiled with immunoSEQ multiplex PCR; TCRdb holds only in-frame clones, not every one. Seen here are tens of thousands of clones, approximately 80% observed once, and the top ten hold roughly 8.3%. No patient escaped relapse after autologous stem cell transplantation, and brentuximab vedotin exposure varied. This CDR3 contains 15 residues. V was pared by 5 bases and J by 5 bases, with 19 bases between. Per germline, CDR1 LNHDA and CDR2 SQIVND (reference sequence). The sample holds a few counts of this clone. Its specificity is not known. Study-wide findings and caveats: Diversity similar to that of newly diagnosed patients was seen at baseline in complete responders.

Sequenced here: peripheral blood mononuclear cells (PBMCs), sampled before the second cycle of nivolumab. The genes are TRBV19 and TRBJ2-7; D is possibly TRBD1 (5 bases). The source of this sequence is a human donor with classical Hodgkin lymphoma. DNA of the CDR3: TGTGCCAGTAGTCCCAAATCTGCAGGACACCACGAGCAGTACTTC. The encoded protein is CASSPKSAGHHEQYF.